These 5 T cell receptor beta chains originate from one sample sequenced in a study of beta chain features in type 1 diabetes. Broader study findings: Moderate but significant shortening of TCRB CDR3s was recorded in all four CD4+ subsets from Type 1 diabetes patients.

Investigators reverse transcribed all isolated RNA, so they sequenced expressed TCRB transcripts. Assay used: immunoSEQ multiplex PCR; TCRdb lists only in-frame clones, some missing. The data show approximately 730,000 clones, with roughly 13% seen just once and 0.022% held by the top ten. The antigens of these receptors remain unknown. What was sequenced was naive CD4+ T cells from blood. The receptors originated from a man between 18 and 35 years old with type 1 diabetes.

CDR3 amino acids: CASSDIPRDRANEKLFF. The CDR3 nucleotides read TGTGCCAGCAGCGACATCCCCCGGGACAGGGCTAATGAAAAACTGTTTTTT. The chain joins TRBV2 to TRBJ1-4; 9 bases map to TRBD1. This CDR3 has 17 residues. After removal of 6 bases from V and 3 bases from J, the junction contained 11 bases not matched to a gene. The germline V gene has CDR1 SNHLY and CDR2 FYNNEI.

On this clone: The junction does not match germline at one end; this may be a read error. The gene calls are TRBV7-3 and TRBJ2-3; D call uncertain. This CDR3 is built from 12 residues. Germline V gene data show CDR1 as SGHTA and CDR2 as FQGTGA. The CDR3 DNA reads as TGTGCCAGCAGCTTAATGGGCCAGACCTGGAATTTT. Its translation: CASSLMGQTWNF. Combining the CDR3 with reference TRBV7-3 and TRBJ2-3 gives the whole variable domain GAGVSQTPSNKVTEKGKYVELRCDPISGHTALYWYRQSLGQGPEFLIYFQGTGAADDSGLPNDRFFAVRPEGSVSTLKIQRTERGDSAVYLCASSLMGQTWNFGPGTRLTVL.

V is TRBV7-9 and J is TRBJ2-3; D is uncertain. The CDR3 is 14 residues long. V was pared by 0 bases and J by 2 bases, with 6 bases between. Looked up from germline, CDR1 is SEHNR and CDR2 is FQNEAQ (reference sequence). The CDR3 DNA reads TGTGCCAGCAGCTTAGCGCTCGACACAGATACGCAGTATTTT. This gives the protein CASSLALDTDTQYF.

A few counts support this clone. The chain employs TRBV10-3 and TRBJ2-7; D gene uncertain. The germline V gene encodes CDR1 ENHRY and CDR2 SYGVKD. This CDR3 comprises 12 residues. Trimming cost V 7 bases and J 0 bases, with 7 bases left between them. The CDR3 bases are TGTGCCATCAAATCCCCCTCCTACGAGCAGTACTTC. Translation: CAIKSPSYEQYF.

In DNA, the CDR3 is TGTGCCAGCAGTGAGTGGCAGCCTAATTCACCCCTCCACTTT. This sequence encodes CASSEWQPNSPLHF. This chain connects TRBV2 to TRBJ1-6, with unresolved D. Germline V gene lookup returns CDR1 SNHLY and CDR2 FYNNEI. V was clipped by 3 bases and J by 6 bases, with 9 bases between them. The CDR3 loop spans 14 amino acids.